Listed below are T cell receptor beta chains from one sample, sequenced in a study of T cells in Graves' hyperthyroidism and ophthalmopathy. TCRdb processed the multiplex PCR reads anew with MiXCR; each CDR3 protein has one entry. The data show about 300,000 distinct CDR3 sequences, with roughly a fifth seen just once and under 45% held by the top ten. Material: blood. All receptors derive from a man aged 50 to 60 with Graves' ophthalmopathy. Both conserved end residues are part of each CDR3. D genes are given only for firm matches. Clone sizes are given selectively: once, few, many, or a class where the clone is expanded.

CDR3	DNA	D	V	J	size
CASSETGRDQPQHF	TGCGCCAGCAGCGAAACTGGGCGCGATCAGCCCCAGCATTTT	NA	TRBV5-1	TRBJ1-5	NA
CASSQRAGLGQPQHF	TGTGCCAGCAGCCAAAGGGCAGGGTTGGGACAGCCCCAGCATTTT	NA	TRBV4-2	TRBJ1-5	few
CAWTDYNEKLFF	TGTGCCTGGACAGATTATAATGAAAAACTGTTTTTT	NA	TRBV30	TRBJ1-4	many
CASSEPVGTLYEQYF	TGTGCCAGCTCAGAACCGGTAGGGACTCTCTACGAGCAGTACTTC	NA	TRBV18	TRBJ2-7	few
CSAPQGATEAFF	TGCAGTGCTCCACAGGGGGCCACTGAAGCTTTCTTT	TRBD1	TRBV20-1	TRBJ1-1	many
CASSFWDRVQETQYF	TGTGCCAGCAGTTTTTGGGACAGGGTACAAGAGACCCAGTACTTC	TRBD1	TRBV28	TRBJ2-5	NA
CASSRPILTADLTDTQYF	TGTGCCAGCAGCCGCCCCATTCTGACAGCGGACCTCACAGATACGCAGTATTTT	NA	TRBV11-1	TRBJ2-3	many
CASSPFFVGFSNQPQHF	TGTGCCAGCAGCCCGTTCTTTGTGGGATTTAGCAATCAGCCCCAGCATTTT	NA	TRBV16	TRBJ1-5	NA
CASSQGVDTGELFF	TGTGCCAGCAGTCAGGGGGTCGACACCGGGGAGCTGTTTTTT	TRBD1	TRBV11-2	TRBJ2-2	many
CASSLGTSETQYF	TGTGCCAGCAGCCTTGGGACTTCGGAGACCCAGTACTTC	NA	TRBV7-3	TRBJ2-5	NA
CSAPRAGRDRRETQYF	TGCAGTGCTCCTCGGGCGGGTAGGGACCGGCGGGAGACCCAGTACTTC	NA	TRBV20-1	TRBJ2-5	many
CASSQTQGSGEQYF	TGTGCTAGCAGCCAAACTCAAGGGTCGGGGGAGCAGTACTTC	NA	TRBV7-7	TRBJ2-7	NA
CASSSRAVWGTEAFF	TGTGCCAGCAGCTCCCGGGCAGTGTGGGGCACTGAAGCTTTCTTT	NA	TRBV11-2	TRBJ1-1	NA
CASSIGWGDEQFF	TGTGCCAGTAGTATAGGATGGGGGGATGAGCAGTTCTTC	NA	TRBV19	TRBJ2-1	NA
CSVEDPDTQYF	TGCAGCGTTGAGGACCCAGATACGCAGTATTTT	NA	TRBV29-1	TRBJ2-3	NA
CASSLESGTDTQYF	TGTGCCAGCAGCTTAGAGTCGGGAACAGATACGCAGTATTTT	NA	TRBV7-6	TRBJ2-3	many